This is a list of T cell receptor beta chains from one sample in a study of CD8+CD57+ T cells in acquired aplastic anemia. MiXCR, run by TCRdb on the reads, gives a single entry per CDR3 protein. The sample consists of about 240,000 distinct CDR3 sequences, around 45% of them appearing once. Sequencing was carried out using sorted CD4+, CD8+, or CD8+CD57+ T cells (not recorded which) from PBMCs. The receptor source for this set is a human donor with aplastic anemia. Both conserved end residues are part of each CDR3. Fields, in order: J gene, D gene, clone size, V gene, CDR3 DNA, CDR3 protein. D genes are given only for firm matches. A row's size may be missing; if present it is once, few, many or a size class.

>TRBJ1-1|-|-|TRBV5-5
TGTGCCAGCAGATCGACCCCGGACACTGGAGCTTTCTTT
CASRSTPDTGAFF
>TRBJ2-7|-|many|TRBV9
TGTGCCAGCAGCGTAGGCAGGGTAGAAGACGAGCAGTACTTC
CASSVGRVEDEQYF
>TRBJ2-1|-|-|TRBV30
TGTGCCTGGAGTGCTATTCGGGGGCCCTCCTACAATGAGCAGTTCTTC
CAWSAIRGPSYNEQFF
>TRBJ1-1|TRBD1|many|TRBV19
TGTGCCAGTAGTATCGCAGGGGGAGGCACTGAAGCTTTCTTT
CASSIAGGGTEAFF
>TRBJ2-7|TRBD2|-|TRBV29-1
TGCAGCGTTGAATTGGTGTCGGGAGGTGGTTACGAGCAGTACTTC
CSVELVSGGGYEQYF
>TRBJ1-2|-|-|TRBV10-1
TGCGCCGGTCGCCGGGGTTTTGGCTACACCTTC
CAGRRGFGYTF
>TRBJ1-3|TRBD1|few|TRBV4-3
TGCGCCAGCAGCCCCGGGACAGGGCCTGGAAACACCATATATTTT
CASSPGTGPGNTIYF
>TRBJ1-1|TRBD1|-|TRBV6-5
TGTGCCAGCAGTTACTCTCGGACAGGCTGGGAGAACACTGAAGCTTTCTTT
CASSYSRTGWENTEAFF
>TRBJ1-2|-|-|TRBV19
TGTGCCAGTACGACCCAGCAGGGACTGGGGTACTATGGCTACACCTTC
CASTTQQGLGYYGYTF
>TRBJ1-2|-|once|TRBV7-9
TGTGCCAGCAGCCGATCGGTGGGTGACTATGGCTACACCTTC
CASSRSVGDYGYTF
>TRBJ2-1|-|many|TRBV7-3
TGTGCCAGCAGCTTAAGCAGATCGAGCTCCTACAATGAGCAGTTCTTC
CASSLSRSSSYNEQFF
>TRBJ2-1|-|many|TRBV6-5
TGTGCCAGCAGTTACTCGAGGCTCGCGCCCGATGAGCAGTTCTTC
CASSYSRLAPDEQFF
>TRBJ1-4|-|many|TRBV28
TGTGCCAGCTCCCGGTCCACAACCACGGATGAAAAACTGTTTTTT
CASSRSTTTDEKLFF
>TRBJ2-7|-|-|TRBV2
TGTGCCAGCAGTGAAGCCCCGCGGACAGCTTACGAGCAGTACTTC
CASSEAPRTAYEQYF
>TRBJ2-3|TRBD2|-|TRBV20-1
TGCAGTGAGGAAGGGTCTAGCGGGGGCACAGATACGCAGTATTTT
CSEEGSSGGTDTQYF
>TRBJ1-5|-|few|TRBV27
TGTGCCAGCAGTCCCGCGCGCGGGTTTCAGCCCCAGCATTTT
CASSPARGFQPQHF
>TRBJ2-1|-|few|TRBV20-1
TGCAGTGCAGGTCGTGGGGTTAACAATGAGCAGTTCTTC
CSAGRGVNNEQFF
>TRBJ1-1|-|many|TRBV7-9
TGTGCTAGCAGCTCGAGATCGACTGAAGCTTTCTTT
CASSSRSTEAFF
>TRBJ2-7|-|few|TRBV29-1
TGCAGCGTTGATAGCAGGGAAGCTTCTTACGAGCAGTACTTC
CSVDSREASYEQYF
>TRBJ1-5|-|-|TRBV19
TGTGCCAGTAGTATTGGAAGCAGAGTGAATCAGCCCCAGCATTTT
CASSIGSRVNQPQHF
>TRBJ2-7|TRBD2|-|TRBV5-4
TGTGCCAGCATGACTAGCGGGAGCTCCGACGAGCAGTACTTC
CASMTSGSSDEQYF
>TRBJ2-3|-|many|TRBV5-1
TGCGCCAGCACATACGGGAGTGAGGGCACAGATACGCAGTATTTT
CASTYGSEGTDTQYF
>TRBJ2-3|TRBD2|-|TRBV2
TGTGCCGTAACCCCCGGGACTAGCGACACAGATACGCAGTATTTT
CAVTPGTSDTDTQYF
>TRBJ2-7|TRBD1|-|TRBV15
TGTGCCACAACAGGGGCGTCCTACGAGCAGTACTTC
CATTGASYEQYF
>TRBJ1-1|-|-|TRBV20-1
TGCAGTGCGAGCCCAGGGGAACGCCACACTGGAGCTTTCTTT
CSASPGERHTGAFF
>TRBJ1-2|-|-|TRBV29-1
TGCAGCGTTGACGGGACACCTTATGGCTACACCTTC
CSVDGTPYGYTF
>TRBJ1-1|-|few|TRBV3-2
TGTGCCAGCAGCCAAGCCGGGGACAGGGTGAACACTGAAGCTTTCTTT
CASSQAGDRVNTEAFF
>TRBJ1-2|-|-|TRBV2
TGTGCCAGCAGTGAAGGGGCAGATAGGGGCTACACCTTC
CASSEGADRGYTF
>TRBJ2-5|-|many|TRBV4-1
TGCGCCAGCAGCCAGCAAGGTTCCTTTGAGACCCAGTACTTC
CASSQQGSFETQYF
>TRBJ2-7|TRBD2|many|TRBV12-3/TRBV12-4
TGTGCCAGCAGTGCGTCGACTAGCGCAGGCTACGAGCAGTACTTC
CASSASTSAGYEQYF
>TRBJ2-1|TRBD1|many|TRBV6-5
TGTGCCAGCAGTTGGGCAGGGGGATACAATGAGCAGTTCTTC
CASSWAGGYNEQFF
>TRBJ2-5|TRBD2|-|TRBV12-3/TRBV12-4
TGTGCCAGCACCGCAGGGACTAGCGGGGGTTTAGAGACCCAGTACTTC
CASTAGTSGGLETQYF
>TRBJ2-1|-|once|TRBV15
TGTGCCACCAGCAGAGATGGGCAGGAGCAGTTCTTC
CATSRDGQEQFF
>TRBJ1-2|-|few|TRBV7-8
TGTGCCAGCAGCTTAGGTGGGGGACGGAACTATGGCTACACCTTC
CASSLGGGRNYGYTF
>TRBJ1-3|-|few|TRBV28
TGTGCCAGCAGTGCATCAGGGAGTGGAATCACCATATATTTT
CASSASGSGITIYF
>TRBJ1-5|TRBD1|many|TRBV6-1
TGTGCCAGCAGTGCGTCAGGACAGGGGTTACGGGTCAATCAGCCCCAGCATTTT
CASSASGQGLRVNQPQHF
>TRBJ1-5|-|-|TRBV2
TGTGCCAGCAGTGAAGATGGGGGGGCCCAGCATTTT
CASSEDGGAQHF
>TRBJ2-1|-|-|TRBV24-1
TGTGCCACCAGCAGCTCCGAAGGCTCCTACAATGAGCAGTTCTTC
CATSSSEGSYNEQFF
>TRBJ1-3|TRBD1|few|TRBV6-1
TGTGCCAGCAGTGGAACCGGGACAGAGAACACCATATATTTT
CASSGTGTENTIYF
>TRBJ2-7|TRBD2|-|TRBV10-1
TGCGCCAGCAGTGAGTCAACGGCTAGCGGGTTGGACTACGAGCAGTACTTC
CASSESTASGLDYEQYF